This entry concerns a single T cell receptor (beta chain). This entry is derived from a study of blood T cell repertoires in COVID-19. Study background: COVID-19 samples from acute and convalescent phases originated in the United States, Italy and Spain. Nucleic acid was either cDNA or gDNA, and it came from T cells, B-cell-depleted T cells, or PBMCs.

Under the authors' procedure: Amplifying reference gene primers gave estimates of nucleated cell counts. Only in-frame clones appear in the TCRdb table, and some are missing; sequencing was by immunoSEQ multiplex PCR. D and trimming were read from the DNA, whereas the V and J calls and clone size are those reported in that table. The table records under 95,000 clones, around 85% of them present only once. Sequencing was carried out using peripheral blood. This TCR came from a man in his 60s with acute or convalescent COVID-19.

CDR3 sequence: CASSRGDGYTF. In nucleotides, the CDR3 is TGTGCCAGCAGCAGGGGGGATGGCTACACCTTC. V gene TRBV12-3 or TRBV12-4 combines with J gene TRBJ1-2; 7 bases align to TRBD1. After removal of 6 bases from V and 6 bases from J, the junction contained 1 base not matched to a gene. The CDR3 loop spans 11 amino acids.